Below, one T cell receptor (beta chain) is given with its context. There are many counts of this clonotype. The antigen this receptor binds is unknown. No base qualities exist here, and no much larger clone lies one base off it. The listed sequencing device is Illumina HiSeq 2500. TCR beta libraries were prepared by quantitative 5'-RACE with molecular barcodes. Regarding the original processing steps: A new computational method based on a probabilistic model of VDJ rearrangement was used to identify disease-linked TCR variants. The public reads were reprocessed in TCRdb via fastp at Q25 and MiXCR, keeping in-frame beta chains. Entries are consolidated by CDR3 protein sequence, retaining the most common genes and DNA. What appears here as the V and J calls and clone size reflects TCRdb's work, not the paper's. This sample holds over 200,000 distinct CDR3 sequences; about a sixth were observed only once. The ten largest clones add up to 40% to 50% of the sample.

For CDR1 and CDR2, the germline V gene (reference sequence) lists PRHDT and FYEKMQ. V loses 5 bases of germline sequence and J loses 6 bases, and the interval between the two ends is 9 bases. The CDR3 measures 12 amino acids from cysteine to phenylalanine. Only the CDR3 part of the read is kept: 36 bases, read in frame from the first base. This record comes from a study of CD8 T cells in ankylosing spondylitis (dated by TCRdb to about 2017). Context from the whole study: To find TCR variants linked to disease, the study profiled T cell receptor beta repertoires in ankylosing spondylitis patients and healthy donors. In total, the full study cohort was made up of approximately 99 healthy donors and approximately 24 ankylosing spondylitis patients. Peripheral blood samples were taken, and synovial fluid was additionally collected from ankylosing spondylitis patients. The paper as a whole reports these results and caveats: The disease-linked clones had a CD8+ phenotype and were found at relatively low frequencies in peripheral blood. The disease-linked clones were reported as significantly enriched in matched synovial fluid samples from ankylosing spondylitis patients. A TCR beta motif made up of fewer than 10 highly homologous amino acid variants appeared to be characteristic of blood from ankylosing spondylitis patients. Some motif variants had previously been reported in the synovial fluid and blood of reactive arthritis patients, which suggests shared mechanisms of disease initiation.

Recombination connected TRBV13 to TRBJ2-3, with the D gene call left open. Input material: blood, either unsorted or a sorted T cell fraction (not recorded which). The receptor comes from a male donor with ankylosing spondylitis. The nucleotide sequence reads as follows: TGTGCCAGCAGCGTCTATGGCGATACGCAGTATTTT. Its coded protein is CASSVYGDTQYF.